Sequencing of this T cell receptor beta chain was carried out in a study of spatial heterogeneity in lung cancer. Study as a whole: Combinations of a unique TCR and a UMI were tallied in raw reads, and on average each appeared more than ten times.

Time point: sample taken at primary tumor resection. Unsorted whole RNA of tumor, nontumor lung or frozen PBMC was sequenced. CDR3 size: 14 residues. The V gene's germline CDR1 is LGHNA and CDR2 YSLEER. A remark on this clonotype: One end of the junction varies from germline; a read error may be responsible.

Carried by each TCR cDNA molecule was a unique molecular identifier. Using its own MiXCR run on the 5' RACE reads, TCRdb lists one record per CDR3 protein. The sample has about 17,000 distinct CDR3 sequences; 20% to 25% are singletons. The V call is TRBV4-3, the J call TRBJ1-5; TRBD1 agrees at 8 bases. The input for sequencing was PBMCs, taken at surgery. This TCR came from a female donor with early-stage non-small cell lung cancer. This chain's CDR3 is CASSQARQGQPQHF. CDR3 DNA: TGCGCCAGCAGCCAAGCACGACAGGGGCAGCCCCAGCACTTT.